A single sample is the source of the 5 T cell receptor beta chains below, sequenced in a study of early T cells in non-severe SARS-CoV-2 infection. Using its own MiXCR run on the 5' RACE reads, TCRdb lists one record per CDR3 protein. Of about 61,000 distinct CDR3 sequences detected, 9.5% to 14% appear once; the ten largest clones hold more than 1.5%. Specimen: whole blood. These receptors were taken from an adult who was a healthcare worker with PCR-confirmed SARS-CoV-2 infection or an uninfected control (not recorded which).

In its sample, this clonotype was seen many times. V usage is TRBV11-2 and J usage is TRBJ2-7; TRBD1 aligns across 8 bases. The CDR3 has 17 amino acids. Trimming removed 0 bases from V and 0 bases from J; junction bases left unmatched: 7. CDR1 is SGHAT, CDR2 FQNNGV, per germline. CDR3: CASSLDQDRAVSYEQYF. CDR3 nucleotides: TGTGCCAGCAGCTTAGATCAGGACAGGGCAGTCTCCTACGAGCAGTACTTC.

V gene TRBV27 combines with J gene TRBJ1-6; D ambiguous. The CDR3 is made up of 14 amino acids. CDR1 is MNHEY, CDR2 SMNVEV, per germline (reference sequence). V lost 4 bases and J lost 8, with 12 bases in between. Written as DNA, the CDR3 is TGTGCCAGCAGTTCTCGAGAGTTCTATTCACCCCTCCACTTT. Protein product: CASSSREFYSPLHF.

V is TRBV12-3 or TRBV12-4 and J is TRBJ1-2; 11 positions match TRBD1. Trimming cost V 6 bases and J 7 bases; bases outside gene matches: 10. The CDR3 covers 15 residues. In DNA form, the CDR3 reads TGTGCCAGCAGAGTCAGAGGGACAGGGGGTGGTGGCTACACCTTC. Encoded protein: CASRVRGTGGGGYTF.

This clonotype was counted between two and nine times. CDR3 sequence reads: CASSPPLDRGGVETQYF. CDR3 bases: TGTGCCAGCAGCCCCCCCCTTGACAGGGGAGGGGTCGAGACCCAGTACTTC. The chain combines TRBV11-3 with TRBJ2-5, with D perhaps matching TRBD1 (8 bases). Trimming left V 5 bases short and J 5 bases short, with 24 bases between. This CDR3 is 17 amino acids long. Germline V gene lookup returns CDR1 SGHNT and CDR2 YENEEA.

This clonotype appeared many times. V is TRBV10-1 and J is TRBJ2-3; D may be TRBD1 or TRBD2 (5 bases each). Trimming shortened V by 2 bases and J by 3 bases, and 9 bases separated the two germline ends. The CDR3 contains 14 residues. Germline-derived CDR1 and CDR2 are WNHNN and SYGVQD (reference sequence). CDR3 protein: CASSEGGSTDTQYF. In nucleotides, the CDR3 is TGCGCCAGCAGTGAGGGGGGAAGTACAGATACGCAGTATTTT.